The T cell receptor (beta chain) described here comes from a study of blood T cell repertoires in COVID-19. Turning to the study itself: From T cells, B-cell-depleted T cells, or PBMCs came the material, which was cDNA or gDNA.

The V gene's germline CDR1 is SNHLY and CDR2 FYNNEI. The CDR3 extends over 15 amino acids. Trimming shortened V by 1 base and J by 1 base, and 10 bases separated the two germline ends. How the authors handled the data: Reference gene primers were amplified, and this amplification served to estimate nucleated cell counts. Profiled with immunoSEQ multiplex PCR; TCRdb holds only in-frame clones, not every one. V, J and clone size reflect that table, while D and trimming were determined from the DNA. The table records roughly 290,000 clones, around 85% of them present only once. Categorization into cohorts depended on clinical history that participants reported.

The sequencing input was PBMCs or T cells enriched from blood (not recorded which). This sequence joins TRBV2 and TRBJ2-5; D remains ambiguous. This TCR was recovered from a woman in her 30s who had recovered from COVID-19. CDR3 amino acids: CASSEDLELQETQYF. The DNA of the CDR3 is TGTGCCAGCAGTGAAGATCTCGAGCTCCAAGAGACCCAGTACTTC.